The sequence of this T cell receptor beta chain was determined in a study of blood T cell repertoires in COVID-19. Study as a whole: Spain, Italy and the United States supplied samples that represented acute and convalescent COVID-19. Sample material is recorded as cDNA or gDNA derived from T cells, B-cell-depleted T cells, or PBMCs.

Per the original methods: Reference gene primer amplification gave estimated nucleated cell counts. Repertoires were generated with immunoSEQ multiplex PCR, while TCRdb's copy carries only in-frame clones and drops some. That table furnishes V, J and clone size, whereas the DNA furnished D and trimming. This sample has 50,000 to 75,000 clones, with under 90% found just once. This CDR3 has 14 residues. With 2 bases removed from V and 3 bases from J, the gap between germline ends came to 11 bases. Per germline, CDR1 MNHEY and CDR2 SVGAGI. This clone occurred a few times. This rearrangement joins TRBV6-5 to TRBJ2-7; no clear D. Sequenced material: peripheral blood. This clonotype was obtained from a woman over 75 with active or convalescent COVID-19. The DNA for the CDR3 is TGTGCCAGCAGTTACGCCGGGTCTTTCTACGAGCAGTACTTC. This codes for CASSYAGSFYEQYF.